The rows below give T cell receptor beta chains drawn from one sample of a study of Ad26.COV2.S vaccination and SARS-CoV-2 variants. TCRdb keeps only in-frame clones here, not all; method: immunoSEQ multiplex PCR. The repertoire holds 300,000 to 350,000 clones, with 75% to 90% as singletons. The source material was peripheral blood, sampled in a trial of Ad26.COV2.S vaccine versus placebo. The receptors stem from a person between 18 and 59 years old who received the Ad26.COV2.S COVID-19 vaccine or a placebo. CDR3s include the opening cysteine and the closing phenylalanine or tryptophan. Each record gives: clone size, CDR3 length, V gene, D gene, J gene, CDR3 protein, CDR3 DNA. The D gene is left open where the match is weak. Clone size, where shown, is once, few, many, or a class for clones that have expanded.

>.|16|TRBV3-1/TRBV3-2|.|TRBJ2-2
CASSPATGSQTGELFF
TGTGCCAGCAGCCCAGCGACTGGATCCCAAACCGGGGAGCTGTTTTTT
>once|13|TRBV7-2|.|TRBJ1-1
CASSSTRSLAAFF
TGTGCCAGCAGCTCCACCAGGTCTCTGGCCGCTTTCTTT
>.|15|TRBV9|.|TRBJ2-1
CASSVDGGSYNEQFF
TGTGCCAGCAGCGTAGATGGGGGCTCCTACAATGAGCAGTTCTTC
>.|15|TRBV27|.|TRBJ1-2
CASSLGVTGMDGYTF
TGTGCCAGCAGTTTGGGGGTCACAGGGATGGACGGCTACACCTTC
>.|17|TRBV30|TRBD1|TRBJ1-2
CAWSATQLRQGTYGYTF
TGTGCCTGGAGTGCCACTCAATTAAGACAGGGAACCTATGGCTACACCTTC
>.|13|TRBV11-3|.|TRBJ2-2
CASSLGRGGELFF
TGTGCCAGCAGCTTAGGACGGGGTGGGGAGCTGTTTTTT
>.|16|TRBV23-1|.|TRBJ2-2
CASSQSRRGNTGELFF
TGCGCCAGCAGTCAATCAAGGAGGGGGAACACCGGGGAGCTGTTTTTT
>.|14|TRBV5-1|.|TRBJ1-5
CASSLGGYNQPQHF
TGCGCCAGCAGCTTGGGAGGGTACAATCAGCCCCAGCATTTT
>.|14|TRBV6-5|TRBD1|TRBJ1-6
CASTSRDRNSPLHF
TGTGCCAGCACGAGTCGGGACAGAAATTCACCCCTCCACTTT
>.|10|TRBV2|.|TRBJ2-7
CASSLTGTCF
TGTGCCAGCAGTTTAACGGGGACATGCTTC
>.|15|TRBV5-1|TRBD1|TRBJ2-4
CASSLGGTGKNIQYF
TGCGCCAGCAGCTTAGGCGGGACAGGAAAAAACATTCAGTACTTC
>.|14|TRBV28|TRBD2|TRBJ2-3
CASSFSGSVYTQYF
TGTGCCAGCAGTTTCAGCGGGAGCGTATATACGCAGTATTTT
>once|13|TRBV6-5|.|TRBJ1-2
CASSYGQGGGYTF
TGTGCCAGCAGTTACGGACAAGGTGGTGGCTACACCTTC
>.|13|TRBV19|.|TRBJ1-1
CASSIWGGTEAFF
TGTGCCAGTAGTATTTGGGGCGGCACTGAAGCTTTCTTT
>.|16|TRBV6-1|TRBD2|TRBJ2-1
CASSAGLAGVDNEQFF
TGTGCCAGCAGTGCAGGACTAGCGGGGGTAGACAATGAGCAGTTCTTC
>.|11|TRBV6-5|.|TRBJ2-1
CASSSSDEQFF
TGTGCCAGCAGTAGCAGTGATGAGCAGTTCTTC
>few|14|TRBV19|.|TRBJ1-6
CASSETEMTSPLHF
TGTGCCAGTAGTGAAACAGAGATGACTTCACCCCTCCACTTT
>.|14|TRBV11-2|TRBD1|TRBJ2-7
CASTGTGSFYEQYF
TGTGCCAGCACCGGGACAGGGTCTTTCTACGAGCAGTACTTC
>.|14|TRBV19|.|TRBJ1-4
CASSLQSDPEKLFF
TGTGCCAGTAGTCTTCAGAGTGATCCCGAAAAACTGTTTTTT
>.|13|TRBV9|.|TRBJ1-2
CASSGQQNYGYTF
TGTGCCAGCAGTGGACAGCAGAACTATGGCTACACCTTC
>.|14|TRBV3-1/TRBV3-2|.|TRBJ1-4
CASSPGRYNEKLFF
TGTGCCAGCAGCCCGGGACGCTATAATGAAAAACTGTTTTTT
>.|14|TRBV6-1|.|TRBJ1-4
CASSDTTTGEKLFF
TGTGCCAGCAGTGATACGACAACGGGGGAAAAACTGTTTTTT
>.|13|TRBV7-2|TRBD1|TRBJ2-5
CASSLNRGETQYF
TGTGCCAGCAGCTTAAACAGGGGGGAGACCCAGTACTTC
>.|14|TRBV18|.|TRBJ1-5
CASSPGGAGQPQHF
TGTGCCAGCTCACCCGGGGGGGCGGGACAGCCCCAGCATTTT
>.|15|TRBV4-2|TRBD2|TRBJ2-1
CASSQALAGSNEQFF
TGTGCCAGCAGCCAAGCCCTAGCGGGAAGCAATGAGCAGTTCTTC
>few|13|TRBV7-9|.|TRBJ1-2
CASSQGLGFDYTF
TGTGCCAGCAGCCAAGGGCTAGGGTTTGACTACACCTTC
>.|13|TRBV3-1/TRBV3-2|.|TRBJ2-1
CASSRGSYNEQFF
TGTGCCAGCAGCCGAGGGTCTTACAATGAGCAGTTCTTC
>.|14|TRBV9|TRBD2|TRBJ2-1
CASSVGGAPNEQFF
TGTGCCAGCAGCGTCGGGGGGGCGCCTAATGAGCAGTTCTTC
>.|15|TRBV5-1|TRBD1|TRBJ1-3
CASSWTGDSGNTIYF
TGCGCCAGCAGCTGGACAGGGGACTCTGGAAACACCATATATTTT
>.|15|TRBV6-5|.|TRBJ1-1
CASKIYRGSNTEAFF
TGTGCCAGCAAGATTTATCGAGGGTCGAACACTGAAGCTTTCTTT
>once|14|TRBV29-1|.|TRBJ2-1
CSVDTGLPYNEQFF
TGCAGCGTAGATACAGGGTTGCCCTACAATGAGCAGTTCTTC
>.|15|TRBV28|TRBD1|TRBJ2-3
CASSLPTGGTDTQYF
TGTGCCAGCAGCCTGCCGACAGGGGGCACAGATACGCAGTATTTT
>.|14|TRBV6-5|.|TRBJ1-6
CASSSFQGVAPLHF
TGTGCCAGCAGTTCATTTCAGGGTGTGGCACCCCTCCACTTT
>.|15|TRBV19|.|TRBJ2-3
CASNQDGTATDTQYF
TGTGCCAGTAACCAGGATGGGACTGCCACAGATACGCAGTATTTT
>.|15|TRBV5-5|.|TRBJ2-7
CASSLVAGPTYEQYF
TGTGCCAGCAGCTTGGTGGCAGGCCCTACCTACGAGCAGTACTTC